Presented here are 10 T cell receptor beta chains from one specimen sequenced in a study of blood T cell repertoires in COVID-19. Method: immunoSEQ multiplex PCR; TCRdb's copy keeps in-frame clones and lacks some. The sample holds a few hundred thousand clones; 65% to 90% are singletons and the top ten take around 4.5%. The material sequenced was PBMCs or T cells enriched from blood (not recorded which). The source is a woman aged 40-49 years with acute COVID-19.

DNA of the CDR3: TGCGCCAGCAGCTTGGACACGACCTACGAGCAGTACTTC. It codes for CASSLDTTYEQYF. The chain is built from TRBV5-1 and TRBJ2-7; D ambiguous. Trimming stripped 0 bases from V and 2 bases from J, with 6 bases between. The CDR3 totals 13 residues. CDR1 SGHRS and CDR2 YFSETQ come from the germline V gene.

The chain is built from TRBV7-9 and TRBJ2-5, with D possibly being TRBD1 (6 bases). Looked up from germline, CDR1 is SEHNR and CDR2 is FQNEAQ (reference sequence). V lost 1 base, J lost 5 bases, and 8 bases lay in between. This CDR3 comprises 13 residues. Here the CDR3 reads CASSLEQGETQYF. The CDR3 DNA reads as TGTGCCAGCAGCTTAGAACAGGGCGAGACCCAGTACTTC.

This clone was counted only a few times. The chain links TRBV3-1 (or the pseudogene TRBV3-2) to TRBJ1-5; 10 bases map to TRBD1. Germline V CDR1 and CDR2: LGHDT, YNNKEL (reference sequence). The J segment lost 1 base and the V segment lost 5 bases, leaving 5 bases of the junction unmatched. CDR3 length equals 16 residues. CDR3 nucleotides: TGTGCCAGCAGCGGAAGACAGGGGGCGAGCAATCAGCCCCAGCATTTT. Its translation is CASSGRQGASNQPQHF.

The CDR3 DNA is TGTGCCAGCAGCCGGCCGGGTGGGGAGCAGTTCTTC. Its protein is CASSRPGGEQFF. V usage is TRBV14 and J usage is TRBJ2-1; D unresolved. This CDR3 region has 12 residues. Trimming removed 4 bases at V and 10 bases at J, with 11 bases between. In germline, CDR1 is SGHDN, CDR2 FVKESK.

V and J are TRBV14 and TRBJ2-2; no firm D call. Trimming left V 2 bases short and J 10 bases short, with 14 bases between. Germline V lookup: CDR1 SGHDN, CDR2 FVKESK. The CDR3 sequence is 14 residues long. The CDR3 coding sequence is TGTGCCAGCAGCCAATCGAGGTCCGCCCTGGAGCTGTTTTTT. Amino acids: CASSQSRSALELFF.

This clone was observed a single time. The rearrangement joins TRBV10-3 to TRBJ1-3; TRBD1 matches 7 bases. CDR1 and CDR2 (germline): ENHRY, SYGVKD. J lost 4 bases, V lost 2 bases, and 2 bases had no gene match. The CDR3 loop spans 14 amino acids. The CDR3 DNA reads TGTGCCATCAGTGAGGACAGGGTAGGAAACACCATATATTTT. Protein: CAISEDRVGNTIYF.

This chain joins TRBV19 and TRBJ1-6; perhaps TRBD1 as D (6 bases). CDR3 length: 16 amino acids. Germline CDR1 is LNHDA and CDR2 is SQIVND (reference sequence). Trimming cost V 3 bases and J 2 bases, with 11 bases left between them. The CDR3 region has the DNA TGTGCCAGTAGTATCCGGGGGGCTACCTATAATTCACCCCTCCACTTT. Translation: CASSIRGATYNSPLHF.

This chain links TRBV7-2 with TRBJ1-2; D remains ambiguous. This CDR3 contains 14 residues. CDR1 is SGHTA, CDR2 FQGNSA, per germline. V lost 1 base to trimming and J lost 3 bases, with 9 bases between them. The CDR3 loop reads CASSLGRLDYGYTF. CDR3 sequence (DNA): TGTGCCAGCAGCTTAGGGCGGTTGGACTATGGCTACACCTTC. Based on the CDR3 plus reference TRBV7-2 and TRBJ1-2, the full variable domain is GAGVSQSPSNKVTEKGKDVELRCDPISGHTALYWYRQSLGQGLEFLIYFQGNSAPDKSGLPSDRFSAERTGGSVSTLTIQRTQQEDSAVYLCASSLGRLDYGYTFGSGTRLTVV.

The rearrangement uses TRBV24-1 and TRBJ2-3; 7 bases match TRBD1. There are 17 residues in the CDR3. Losses at the gene ends were 5 bases for V and 1 base for J; bases not matched to a gene: 11. Looked up from germline, CDR1 is KGHDR and CDR2 is SFDVKD. DNA of the CDR3: TGTGCCACCAGTGCCCTAACAGGGGCCTTGGGCACAGATACGCAGTATTTT. Translated: CATSALTGALGTDTQYF.

This chain connects TRBV5-5 to TRBJ2-7, with 7 positions matching TRBD1. After removal of 5 bases from V and 4 bases from J, the junction contained 6 bases not matched to a gene. The CDR3 loop spans 13 amino acids. Germline values: CDR1 SGHKS, CDR2 YYEKEE (reference sequence). In DNA form, the CDR3 reads TGTGCCAGCAGTAGGGGGCCTTCGTACGAGCAGTACTTC. It translates to CASSRGPSYEQYF.